The sample holds one count of the clone carrying this TCR beta chain. Antigen specificity is unknown. Sequenced by immunoSEQ multiplex PCR; TCRdb stores in-frame clones only, minus some. Of 30,000 to 40,000 clones detected, roughly 90% appear once; the ten largest clones hold about 9%. This sample is part of a study of OX40 agonist ivuxolimab in advanced cancers. Study information: The treatment was a fully human IgG2 OX40 agonist, ivuxolimab.

Germline V gene data show CDR1 as SGHNT and CDR2 as YYREEE (reference sequence). V gave up 1 base and J gave up 3 bases, with 14 bases separating them. The CDR3 runs to 15 residues. Overall study findings and caveats: Mean expanded clone counts were higher in CD8+ than CD4+ T cells. Several nonresponders also turned out to have low normalized T-cell clonal expansion.

This material consisted of CD4+ or CD8+ T cells sorted from blood, taken in a trial of the OX40 agonist ivuxolimab. The receptor's source is an adult with an advanced solid tumor such as melanoma, head and neck, liver or kidney cancer. The rearrangement uses TRBV5-4 and TRBJ2-7; D not certain. CDR3 amino acids: CASSLCTAIHYEQYF. Written as DNA, the CDR3 is TGTGCCAGCAGCTTGTGTACGGCTATTCACTACGAGCAGTACTTC.